This T cell receptor (beta chain) was identified during a study of blood T cell repertoires in COVID-19 (dated by TCRdb to 2018 to 2020). Concerning the study at large: The collaborator samples originated in the United States, Italy and Spain and spanned the acute and convalescent phases of COVID-19. The material from the prospective study consisted of cDNA or gDNA derived from T cells, B-cell-depleted T cells, or PBMCs. Where available, HLA class I and class II types were obtained from metadata supplied by the sample provider rather than from assay-based typing. Deeply sampled blood TCRbeta repertoires from subjects exposed to, actively infected with, or recovered from COVID-19 were included in the dataset. A de-identified subject ID, COVID-19 status, age in years and sex were almost always included in the sample metadata. The samples were drawn from two sources: the first 160 participants of the ongoing ImmuneRACE study, and some 1,300 subjects contributed by 6 global collaborators. The repertoires were released in a freely available public database intended as a resource for research on the immune response to SARS-CoV-2.

V is cut by 7 bases and J by 0 bases, and the space between the germline ends is 13 bases. The germline V gene supplies CDR1 MDHEN and CDR2 SYDVKM. The CDR3, cysteine through phenylalanine, is 15 amino acids long. Left in the record is the CDR3 DNA by itself, 45 bases read in frame from the first base. TCRbeta CDR3 regions were amplified from genomic DNA using the immunoSEQ Assay, a bias-controlled multiplex PCR. On the study's bioinformatics: The number of nucleated cells in each sample was estimated from the amplification of reference gene primers within the assay. To quantify the absolute abundance of each unique TCRbeta CDR3 rearrangement, sequence reads were collapsed and filtered. For each sample, productive Simpson clonality was calculated as the square root of Simpson's diversity index over productive rearrangements. Imported from immuneACCESS, the table was reduced by TCRdb to in-frame sequences with V and J called. These copies leave out some clones; in studies compared against another copy, an unresolved V gene accounts for under half, and the cause of the remainder is not known. That table is the source of V, J and clone size, and D and trimming were worked out from the DNA. For this sample the table gives about 270,000 clones, of which about 89% were detected only once. In total, the top ten clones hold 8.5% to 10% of the sample.

Samples from volunteer blood donors who had recovered from COVID-19 were contributed by a second Seattle source. Each collaborating institution followed its own protocols to collect whole blood in K2EDTA tubes. Collaborator samples were shipped for TCRbeta analysis as frozen whole blood, isolated PBMCs, or DNA extracted from either sample type. Findings and caveats that apply to the study as a whole: The quantity of clinical and demographic metadata differed by source and by participant and was supplied without curation.

Points on this clone: Its recognized antigen is unknown. No base qualities exist here, and no much larger clone lies one base off it.

The sample taken for sequencing was peripheral blood. The clonotype originates from a man between 40 and 49 years old who had recovered from COVID-19. The chain is made from TRBV28 and TRBJ1-5; a tentative D call is TRBD1 (5 bases match). DNA sequence: TGTGCCAGCAAAACACCGGGACTTAGCAATCAGCCCCAGCATTTT. Translated, this is CASKTPGLSNQPQHF.